This T cell receptor (beta chain) was found in a study of PD-L1 blockade in urothelial cancer. About the study: Prior chemotherapy in patients spanned 0 to 3 regimens. When blood samples were assessed, the median T cell count was around 150,000.

In each PCR, synthetic TCR analog templates were spiked in. TCRdb's copy holds only in-frame clones and misses some; the assay was immunoSEQ multiplex PCR. The sample consists of roughly 52,000 clones, around 79% of them appearing once. Time point reported: pretreatment peripheral blood. The CDR3 runs to 16 residues. V was shortened by 8 bases and J by 1 base, with 20 bases between the two germline ends. The germline CDR1 and CDR2 sequences are MDHEN and SYDVKM. The chain is built from TRBV28 and TRBJ1-2; tentatively, D is TRBD1 (6 bases). Sequences were derived from PBMCs, sampled around atezolizumab (anti-PD-L1) treatment. This receptor was identified in a man between 65 and 85 years old with urothelial cancer. CDR3 in DNA: TGTGCCAGCGCCTTAGGACAGATATCGCTTAACTATGGCTACACCTTC. It translates to CASALGQISLNYGYTF.